The rows below give T cell receptor beta chains drawn from one sample of a study of T-cell reconstitution after alpha-beta-depleted transplantation in children. TCRdb processed the PCR reads anew with MiXCR; each CDR3 protein has one entry. Among 280,000 or so distinct CDR3 sequences listed, 9.5% to 13% were seen once. Source: peripheral blood, taken 180 days after TCRalphabeta/CD19-depleted stem cell transplant. The receptors come from a male patient between 2 and 15 years old who had a stem cell transplant for chronic granulomatous disease, so the T cells may come from the graft donor. CDR3s include the opening cysteine and the closing phenylalanine or tryptophan. D genes are given only for firm matches. Expanded clones get a size class; other rows say once, few or many, or leave the size out.

d_gene: TRBD1
j_gene: TRBJ2-5
abundance: .
v_gene: TRBV5-1
CDR3nt: TGCGCCAGCAGCTTCGTCGACAGGGAGGAGACCCAGTACTTC
CDR3aa: CASSFVDREETQYF

d_gene: TRBD1
j_gene: TRBJ2-1
abundance: many
v_gene: TRBV2
CDR3nt: TGTGCCACCGAGGGGGCTTCCTACAATGAGCAGTTCTTC
CDR3aa: CATEGASYNEQFF

d_gene: .
j_gene: TRBJ1-5
abundance: many
v_gene: TRBV20-1
CDR3nt: TGCAGTGCGGGGGACATCAATCAGCCCCAGCATTTT
CDR3aa: CSAGDINQPQHF

d_gene: .
j_gene: TRBJ2-1
abundance: many
v_gene: TRBV20-1
CDR3nt: TGCAGTGCTAGAGATCTCTTGGGGGAGCAGTTCTTC
CDR3aa: CSARDLLGEQFF

d_gene: TRBD2
j_gene: TRBJ2-4
abundance: many
v_gene: TRBV12-3/TRBV12-4
CDR3nt: TGTGCCAGCAGCACTAGCGGGGGAGAAAACATTCAGTACTTC
CDR3aa: CASSTSGGENIQYF

d_gene: .
j_gene: TRBJ2-7
abundance: many
v_gene: TRBV7-3
CDR3nt: TGTGCCAGCAGCTTAAGCAGCGTTTCCGCGCCTTGCGAGCAGTACTTC
CDR3aa: CASSLSSVSAPCEQYF

d_gene: TRBD2
j_gene: TRBJ2-1
abundance: many
v_gene: TRBV15
CDR3nt: TGTGCCACCAGCGCCGGGGGGTACAATGAGCAGTTCTTC
CDR3aa: CATSAGGYNEQFF

d_gene: .
j_gene: TRBJ2-1
abundance: .
v_gene: TRBV5-1
CDR3nt: TGCGCCAGCAGCTTGGATGCGGTCGCCTACAATGAGCAGTTCTTC
CDR3aa: CASSLDAVAYNEQFF

d_gene: TRBD1
j_gene: TRBJ1-2
abundance: few
v_gene: TRBV12-3/TRBV12-4
CDR3nt: TGTGCCAGCAGTTTAGGGACAGGGTTTATGGGGTATGGCTACACCTTC
CDR3aa: CASSLGTGFMGYGYTF

d_gene: .
j_gene: TRBJ2-3
abundance: many
v_gene: TRBV4-1
CDR3nt: TGCGCCAGCAGCCAAGTGGCAGATACGCAGTATTTT
CDR3aa: CASSQVADTQYF

d_gene: .
j_gene: TRBJ2-2
abundance: many
v_gene: TRBV12-3/TRBV12-4
CDR3nt: TGTGCCAGCCGCGTAAGGAGGGCCGGGGAGCTGTTTTTT
CDR3aa: CASRVRRAGELFF

d_gene: .
j_gene: TRBJ2-2
abundance: many
v_gene: TRBV14
CDR3nt: TGTGCCAGCAGCCGGGGGGCGACAAACACCGGGGAGCTGTTTTTT
CDR3aa: CASSRGATNTGELFF

d_gene: TRBD2
j_gene: TRBJ2-1
abundance: many
v_gene: TRBV29-1
CDR3nt: TGCAGCGTGGACGGCCTAGCGGGAGTGGGTAATGAGCAGTTCTTC
CDR3aa: CSVDGLAGVGNEQFF

d_gene: .
j_gene: TRBJ2-7
abundance: many
v_gene: TRBV7-2
CDR3nt: TGTGCCAGCAGCTTAGGGTGGGGCCAAGTCCACGAGCAGTACTTC
CDR3aa: CASSLGWGQVHEQYF

d_gene: .
j_gene: TRBJ1-5
abundance: many
v_gene: TRBV30
CDR3nt: TGTGCCTGGAATCAGGAGCCGGGACACCCCAATCAGCCCCAGCATTTT
CDR3aa: CAWNQEPGHPNQPQHF

d_gene: TRBD2
j_gene: TRBJ2-1
abundance: few
v_gene: TRBV7-8
CDR3nt: TGTGCCAGCAGCGCCCGACTAGCGGGAGGCCCTCCCAATGAGCAGTTCTTC
CDR3aa: CASSARLAGGPPNEQFF

d_gene: .
j_gene: TRBJ2-7
abundance: many
v_gene: TRBV20-1
CDR3nt: TGCAGTGCTAGTCCCGGGAACTCCTACGAGCAGTACTTC
CDR3aa: CSASPGNSYEQYF

d_gene: TRBD2
j_gene: TRBJ2-1
abundance: many
v_gene: TRBV20-1
CDR3nt: TGCAGTGCTAGAGATACTAGCGGGGGATATTACAATGAGCAGTTCTTC
CDR3aa: CSARDTSGGYYNEQFF

d_gene: TRBD2
j_gene: TRBJ2-7
abundance: many
v_gene: TRBV29-1
CDR3nt: TGCAGCGTTGAAGCAAGCCTACCTAGTCGGGGGGTCTACGAGCAGTACTTC
CDR3aa: CSVEASLPSRGVYEQYF

d_gene: TRBD1
j_gene: TRBJ1-5
abundance: many
v_gene: TRBV12-3/TRBV12-4
CDR3nt: TGTGCCAGCAGTTCAGGGACAGGGGTGGTAATGCAGCCCCAGCATTTT
CDR3aa: CASSSGTGVVMQPQHF

d_gene: TRBD2
j_gene: TRBJ2-3
abundance: many
v_gene: TRBV5-1
CDR3nt: TGCGCCAGCAGCTTGGAGGGACTAACCCCAGATACGCAGTATTTT
CDR3aa: CASSLEGLTPDTQYF

d_gene: TRBD1
j_gene: TRBJ1-1
abundance: many
v_gene: TRBV29-1
CDR3nt: TGCAGCGTTGAAGATCCAGGGGGGAACACTGAAGCTTTCTTT
CDR3aa: CSVEDPGGNTEAFF

d_gene: TRBD1
j_gene: TRBJ2-5
abundance: many
v_gene: TRBV4-3
CDR3nt: TGCGCCAGCAGCCTGACAGGGGTGGGAGAGACCCAGTACTTC
CDR3aa: CASSLTGVGETQYF

d_gene: .
j_gene: TRBJ1-2
abundance: many
v_gene: TRBV20-1
CDR3nt: TGCAGTGCTAAATGGCAGACTAACTATGGCTACACCTTC
CDR3aa: CSAKWQTNYGYTF

d_gene: .
j_gene: TRBJ1-6
abundance: many
v_gene: TRBV7-2
CDR3nt: TGTGCCAGCAGCTTAGAGTTGTGGGGTAATTCACCCCTCCACTTT
CDR3aa: CASSLELWGNSPLHF

d_gene: .
j_gene: TRBJ2-7
abundance: many
v_gene: TRBV3-1
CDR3nt: TGTGCCAGCAGCCAAGATCGACTGATCTACGAGCAGTACTTC
CDR3aa: CASSQDRLIYEQYF

d_gene: TRBD2
j_gene: TRBJ2-3
abundance: many
v_gene: TRBV20-1
CDR3nt: TGCAGTGCTAGGGGGTCTAGCGGGAGGGCTACGCAGTATTTT
CDR3aa: CSARGSSGRATQYF